These T cell receptor beta chains were read from a single sample in a study of shared clonotypes between healthy human individuals. Measured with immunoSEQ multiplex PCR; TCRdb has only the in-frame clones, and not every one. This table has some 2.1 million clones, about 94% appearing once. Sample: naive CD8+ T cells sorted from blood. The receptors derive from a man aged 18 to 30 in good health. Each CDR3 is given with its conserved first and last residue. D genes are given only for firm matches. Some rows mark clone size as missing; the rest say once, few, many or name a class of expanded clone.

>NA|NA|TRBJ1-1|12|TRBV7-9
TGTGCCAGCAGCTTAGCGTTAGGGGAGGCTTTCTTT
CASSLALGEAFF
>TRBD1|NA|TRBJ1-2|14|TRBV4-1
TGCGCCAGCAGCCAAGGGGACAGCAACTATGGCTACACCTTC
CASSQGDSNYGYTF
>NA|NA|TRBJ2-2|15|TRBV5-6
TGTGCCAGCAGCTTGGGAGGGGGAGGCACCGGGGAGCTGTTTTTT
CASSLGGGGTGELFF
>TRBD2|once|TRBJ2-3|15|TRBV7-9
TGTGCCAGCAGCGAGACTAGCGGGAGTTCAGATACGCAGTATTTT
CASSETSGSSDTQYF
>TRBD1|NA|TRBJ1-1|13|TRBV7-2
TGTGCCAGCAGCTTGGACAGGGGGGTTGAAGCTTTCTTT
CASSLDRGVEAFF
>NA|NA|TRBJ2-2|14|TRBV27
TGTGCCAGCAGTTTCGGGGGAGGAACCGGGGAGCTGTTTTTT
CASSFGGGTGELFF
>NA|NA|TRBJ2-7|12|TRBV7-9
TGTGCCAGCAGCTTGGGTTCCTACGAGCAGTACTTC
CASSLGSYEQYF
>NA|NA|TRBJ2-7|14|TRBV11-2
TGTGCCAGCAGCATTAGCGGCTCCGCCTACGAGCAGTACTTC
CASSISGSAYEQYF
>NA|NA|TRBJ2-5|16|TRBV4-3
TGCGCCAGCAGCCAAGATGGTACAGCTCTTCAAGAGACCCAGTACTTC
CASSQDGTALQETQYF
>NA|NA|TRBJ2-2|17|TRBV7-6
TGTGCCAGCAGCTTAGAATTCTGGGGGACGGGCCCCGGGGAGCTGTTTTTT
CASSLEFWGTGPGELFF
>TRBD2|NA|TRBJ2-1|17|TRBV7-6
TGTGCCAGCAGCTTAGGGACTAGCGGGGGGATCGTGGGTGAGCAGTTCTTC
CASSLGTSGGIVGEQFF
>NA|NA|TRBJ1-2|14|TRBV28
TGTGCCAGCAGTCCAGGGATACGGGAGGGTGGCTACACCTTC
CASSPGIREGGYTF
>TRBD1|once|TRBJ1-2|16|TRBV28
TGTGCCAGCAGTTTTACTCCAGGGGGTTACAACTATGGCTACACCTTC
CASSFTPGGYNYGYTF
>NA|NA|TRBJ2-2|15|TRBV28
TGTGCCAGCAGTTTTCTTTGGGGCCCGGCCGGGGAGCTGTTTTTT
CASSFLWGPAGELFF
>NA|NA|TRBJ1-3|13|TRBV13
TGTGCCAGCAGCTTAGGGCCTTTGAACACCATATATTTT
CASSLGPLNTIYF
>NA|NA|TRBJ1-1|14|TRBV29-1
TGCAGCGTTGATGGGGACACCATGAACACTGAAGCTTTCTTT
CSVDGDTMNTEAFF
>NA|NA|TRBJ2-7|12|TRBV7-9
TGTGCCAGCAGCCGAATCAGTGGCGAGCAGTACTTC
CASSRISGEQYF
>NA|NA|TRBJ2-1|15|TRBV6-5
TGTGCCAGCAGTCCGACCAGTAGCTCCTACAATGAGCAGTTCTTC
CASSPTSSSYNEQFF
>TRBD1|NA|TRBJ2-7|13|TRBV5-1
TGCGCCAGCAGCACACGGACAGGGTTTGAACAGTACTTC
CASSTRTGFEQYF
>NA|NA|TRBJ1-1|12|TRBV5-4
TGTGCCAGCAGCTTCGGCGCTGCTGAAGCTTTCTTT
CASSFGAAEAFF
>NA|NA|TRBJ2-1|12|TRBV19
TGTGCCAGTAGTATTGGGGTTTTTGAGCAGTTCTTC
CASSIGVFEQFF
>TRBD2|NA|TRBJ2-2|18|TRBV7-8
TGTGCCAGCAGCCCGGGACTAGCGGGGGCCGAAAACACCGGGGAGCTGTTTTTT
CASSPGLAGAENTGELFF
>NA|NA|TRBJ2-3|17|TRBV27
TGTGCCAGCAGTTTAAGAGGGCCACCTCCTAGCACAGATACGCAGTATTTT
CASSLRGPPPSTDTQYF
>NA|NA|TRBJ2-1|12|TRBV16
TGTGCCAGCAGCGCCGGTGGGGATGAGCAGTTCTTC
CASSAGGDEQFF
>NA|NA|TRBJ2-7|15|TRBV28
TGTGCCAGCAGTTTATGGAGCGGTACCTCCTACGAGCAGTACTTC
CASSLWSGTSYEQYF
>NA|few|TRBJ2-6|15|TRBV7-9
TGTGCCAGCAGCCTTACAAGCTCTGGGGCCAACGTCCTGACTTTC
CASSLTSSGANVLTF
>TRBD2|NA|TRBJ2-5|17|TRBV4-3
TGCGCCAGCAGCCAAGGCCTAGCGGGAGGGCCAACGGAGACCCAGTACTTC
CASSQGLAGGPTETQYF
>NA|NA|TRBJ2-7|15|TRBV9
TGTGCCAGCAGCCCAACGTCAGGGGGGGCGGGCGAGCAGTACTTC
CASSPTSGGAGEQYF
>TRBD1|NA|TRBJ2-3|13|TRBV28
TGTGCCAGCAGTGGACAGGGAGAAGATACGCAGTATTTT
CASSGQGEDTQYF
>TRBD1|once|TRBJ2-3|16|TRBV6-9
TGTGCCAGCCTAGAAGGGGGCGTGGGAGGCACAGATACGCAGTATTTT
CASLEGGVGGTDTQYF
>NA|NA|TRBJ2-7|15|TRBV6-1
TGTGCCAGCAGTGAAATAGGGCAGGGAAGATACGAGCAGTACTTC
CASSEIGQGRYEQYF
>NA|NA|TRBJ2-7|14|TRBV4-3
TGCGCCAGCAGCCAAATCGGGACCTCCTACGAGCAGTACTTC
CASSQIGTSYEQYF
>NA|NA|TRBJ1-1|10|TRBV28
TGTGCCGCGGCGGAGACTGAAGCTTTCTTT
CAAAETEAFF
>TRBD2|NA|TRBJ2-1|16|TRBV27
TGTGCCAGCAGCCCCAGAGCGGGAGTTCTCTACAATGAGCAGTTCTTC
CASSPRAGVLYNEQFF
>TRBD1|NA|TRBJ2-7|14|TRBV4-1
TGCGCCAGCAGCCTGGGACAGGGGGAGAACGAGCAGTACTTC
CASSLGQGENEQYF
>NA|NA|TRBJ2-7|12|TRBV7-9
TGTGCCAGCAGCTTAGGAAAGTACGAGCAGTACTTC
CASSLGKYEQYF
>NA|NA|TRBJ2-7|13|TRBV4-1
TGCGCCAGCAGCCAAGCCCAGTCCTACGAGCAGTACTTC
CASSQAQSYEQYF
>NA|NA|TRBJ1-1|16|TRBV5-1
TGCGCCAGCAGCCAGATAGGCGGAGGGCCGAACACTGAAGCTTTCTTT
CASSQIGGGPNTEAFF
>NA|NA|TRBJ1-3|18|TRBV4-1
TGCGCCAGCAGCCAAGATTCCATCTCACTGAGCTCTGGAAACACCATATATTTT
CASSQDSISLSSGNTIYF
>NA|NA|TRBJ1-2|14|TRBV2
TGTGCCAGCAGTGAATCGGAGGGAGGTTATGGCTACACCTTC
CASSESEGGYGYTF
>TRBD2|NA|TRBJ2-7|15|TRBV6-5
TGTGCCAGCAGTATTCTGAGCGGGAGATCCTACGAGCAGTACTTC
CASSILSGRSYEQYF
>NA|NA|TRBJ1-1|14|TRBV30
TGTGCCCGGAGTGTAATTCTTCCTGGGACTGAAGCTTTCTTT
CARSVILPGTEAFF
>TRBD1|NA|TRBJ1-2|16|TRBV5-4
TGTGCCAGCAGCCAGGGACAGGGGGCAGGGAACTATGGCTACACCTTC
CASSQGQGAGNYGYTF
>TRBD2|NA|TRBJ2-1|15|TRBV7-9
TGTGCCAGCAGCTCCCCGGGACTAGCGTCGTATGAGCAGTTCTTC
CASSSPGLASYEQFF
>TRBD2|NA|TRBJ2-5|13|TRBV11-2
TGTGCCAGCAGCTTAGCAGCGGGGTGGACCCAGTACTTC
CASSLAAGWTQYF
>NA|NA|TRBJ1-1|13|TRBV7-9
TGTGCCAGCAGCTTACCCGTGAACACTGAAGCTTTCTTT
CASSLPVNTEAFF
>NA|NA|TRBJ2-1|18|TRBV13
TGTGCCAGCAGCTTATCGAGCGGCGGGGGCGACTCCTACAATGAGCAGTTCTTC
CASSLSSGGGDSYNEQFF
>NA|NA|TRBJ2-7|13|TRBV5-4
TGTGCCAGCAGCGAGGGACTGGGCTACGAGCAGTACTTC
CASSEGLGYEQYF
>TRBD1|NA|TRBJ2-2|15|TRBV5-1
TGCGCCAGCAGCCCGGACAGGGCCGGCACCGGGGAGCTGTTTTTT
CASSPDRAGTGELFF
>NA|NA|TRBJ2-7|15|TRBV7-9
TGTGCCAGCAGCTTAGAGGAGGGGACCCGCTACGAGCAGTACTTC
CASSLEEGTRYEQYF
>NA|NA|TRBJ2-7|12|TRBV30
TGTGCCTGGAGTGTTTGGGGAGGTGAGCAGTACTTC
CAWSVWGGEQYF